The 6 T cell receptor beta chains below come from one sample, sequenced in a study of post-analysis software for immune sequencing data. General study points: Compared with controls, patients had more of five TRBV segments, including TRBV5-6, TRBV5-1 and TRBV20-1.

Built from TCR beta cDNA, the libraries had unique molecular identifiers in them. TCRdb fed the PCR reads into MiXCR, producing one record per CDR3 protein. The sample shows about 800,000 distinct CDR3 sequences, 25% to 30% of them seen only once. Antigens for these TCRs are unknown. The sequenced sample was blood. These receptors were taken from a girl aged 5 to 17 with multiple sclerosis.

In its sample, this clonotype was seen a few times. The chain has TRBV6-5 and TRBJ2-1, with 16 positions matching TRBD2. The V segment lost 4 bases and the J segment 4 bases; nucleotides outside the gene matches: 13. The CDR3 runs to 20 residues. Looked up from germline, CDR1 is MNHEY and CDR2 is SVGAGI. The CDR3 protein is CASSSIVGTSGRAAYNEQFF. The CDR3 coding sequence is TGTGCCAGCAGTTCAATCGTCGGGACTAGCGGGAGGGCCGCGTACAATGAGCAGTTCTTC.

The chain has TRBV9 and TRBJ1-5; D call uncertain. Germline V gives CDR1 SGDLS, CDR2 YYNGEE. The CDR3 runs 12 residues. Trimming removed 0 bases at V and 5 bases at J, with 3 bases between. The CDR3 nucleotides read TGTGCCAGCAGCGTAGGGGATCAGCCCCAGCATTTT. This codes for CASSVGDQPQHF. Based on the CDR3 plus reference TRBV9 and TRBJ1-5, the full variable domain is DSGVTQTPKHLITATGQRVTLRCSPRSGDLSVYWYQQSLDQGLQFLIQYYNGEERAKGNILERFSAQQFPDLHSELNLSSLELGDSALYFCASSVGDQPQHFGDGTRLSIL.

This clonotype was picked up a small number of times. V gene TRBV10-3 combines with J gene TRBJ2-6, with unresolved D. Germline V gene sequence: CDR1 ENHRY, CDR2 SYGVKD. Trimming took off 0 bases at V and 1 base at J, with 7 bases between the two ends. This CDR3 comprises 16 residues. The CDR3 loop is CAISESHLSGANVLTF. The CDR3 nucleotides read TGTGCCATCAGTGAGTCTCACCTTTCTGGGGCCAACGTCCTGACTTTC.

The V gene is TRBV20-1, the J gene TRBJ2-1; weak D call: TRBD1 (6 bases). V dropped 5 bases and J dropped 6 bases, with 14 bases sitting between them. The CDR3 consists of 13 residues. Germline loops: CDR1 DFQATT, CDR2 SNEGSKA (reference sequence). The CDR3 sequence is CSARPGVSNEQFF. In nucleotides, the CDR3 is TGCAGTGCTCGCCCAGGGGTGAGCAATGAGCAGTTCTTC.

With respect to this clonotype: The junction shows a germline mismatch at one end, possibly a read error. The chain is built from TRBV20-1 and TRBJ2-1; 7 bases match TRBD2. Germline assignment: CDR1 DFQATT and CDR2 SNEGSKA (reference sequence). The CDR3 consists of 16 residues. CDR3 amino acids: CSARDQLALTYNGQFF. DNA for the CDR3: TGCAGTGCTAGAGATCAACTAGCGTTGACCTACAATGGGCAGTTCTTC.

This clonotype was counted a single time. The chain employs TRBV5-6 and TRBJ2-1; D is undetermined. Germline values: CDR1 SGHDT, CDR2 YYEEEE. The ends were cut back, 4 bases at V and 7 bases at J, with 12 bases in the middle. The CDR3 sequence is 13 residues long. CDR3 protein: CASSPPLWNEQFF. Written as DNA, the CDR3 is TGTGCCAGCAGCCCCCCCCTCTGGAATGAGCAGTTCTTC.